The 16 T cell receptor beta chains below all came from one sample that was sequenced in a study of blood T cells in healthy people across ages. A second PCR, run for roughly 6 to 11 cycles, used a sample-barcoded 5' primer plus a J-beta primer mix. TCRdb reprocessed the 5' RACE reads with MiXCR, giving one entry per CDR3 protein. The data hold about 1.6 million distinct CDR3 sequences, with about 32% observed a single time. Sequencing input: blood. These receptors were taken from a woman in her twenties or thirties in good health.

In this sample, this clonotype turned up once. This chain links TRBV30 with TRBJ1-2; 7 bases are shared with TRBD1. The junction had 4 bases not matched to a gene; V was cut back by 2 bases and J by 7 bases. CDR1 and CDR2 (germline): GTSNPN, SVGIG (reference sequence). The CDR3 is 12 residues long. CDR3 protein: CAWSPEGAGYTF. The CDR3 nucleotides read TGTGCCTGGAGTCCCGAGGGGGCTGGCTACACCTTC.

This chain connects TRBV20-1 to TRBJ2-3, with D uncertain. The CDR3 is made up of 14 amino acids. Germline V lookup: CDR1 DFQATT, CDR2 SNEGSKA (reference sequence). V lost 3 bases and J 3 bases, leaving 13 bases between the germline ends. CDR3 region: CSASLALGTDTQYF. The CDR3, as DNA: TGCAGTGCTAGTCTGGCACTGGGGACAGATACGCAGTATTTT.

To note about this clonotype: A much larger clone differs by one base, so this may be a read error. This chain uses TRBV10-3 with TRBJ2-7, with a possible D match to TRBD1 (5 bases). Germline V gene lookup returns CDR1 ENHRY and CDR2 SYGVKD. This CDR3 region has 14 residues. The DNA of the CDR3 is TGTGCCGTCAGTGAGTCCAAAGGGGTAAGCGAGCAGTACTTC. Translating gives CAVSESKGVSEQYF.

The chain is built from TRBV2 and TRBJ2-7; tentatively, D is TRBD1 or TRBD2 (5 bases each). CDR1 and CDR2 from the germline V gene are SNHLY and FYNNEI. V was pared by 8 bases and J by 3 bases, with 11 bases between. The CDR3 totals 12 residues. This CDR3 is CASGGDGYEQYF. As DNA, the CDR3 is TGTGCCAGCGGTGGGGACGGCTACGAGCAGTACTTC.

V and J are TRBV5-6 and TRBJ2-1, with D possibly being TRBD2 (5 bases). The CDR3 length is 17 residues. CDR1 SGHDT and CDR2 YYEEEE come from the germline V gene. V was cut by 4 bases and J by 0 bases, with 17 bases left in between. Written as DNA, the CDR3 is TGTGCCAGCAGCCCCCTTAATTGGGAGAGCTCCTACAATGAGCAGTTCTTC. Protein product: CASSPLNWESSYNEQFF.

V usage is TRBV11-2 and J usage is TRBJ2-7, with D uncertain. Trimming pared 5 bases from V and 3 bases from J, leaving 17 bases between. CDR1 and CDR2 (germline): SGHAT, FQNNGV. The CDR3 length is 15 residues. The DNA of the CDR3 is TGTGCCAGCAGCCTTGGGTCAAGCGCTTACTACGAGCAGTACTTC. Amino acid sequence: CASSLGSSAYYEQYF.

CDR3 nucleotide sequence: TGTGCCAGCAGCACCCGCGACCTTCTAGCGGCCACAGATACGCAGTATTTT. It yields the protein CASSTRDLLAATDTQYF. The chain joins TRBV6-1 to TRBJ2-3; 7 positions agree with TRBD2. V was clipped by 6 bases and J by 2 bases; unmatched bases: 14. There are 17 residues in the CDR3. Per germline, CDR1 MNHNS and CDR2 SASEGT.

This clonotype was counted a few times. The V call is TRBV20-1, the J call TRBJ2-5; the match to TRBD1 covers 8 bases. The V gene end was trimmed by 1 base and the J gene end by 5 bases; junction bases not matched to a gene: 3. The germline CDR1 and CDR2 sequences are DFQATT and SNEGSKA (reference sequence). The length of the CDR3 is 13 residues. CDR3 bases: TGCAGTGCTAGAGCCAGGGGGCTGGAGACCCAGTACTTC. This encodes CSARARGLETQYF.

This clonotype was picked up many times. This chain connects TRBV12-3 or TRBV12-4 to TRBJ2-7; 7 bases match TRBD1. V lost 4 bases, J lost 6 bases, and 6 bases stayed unmatched. The CDR3 is 13 residues long. This CDR3 reads CASSWDAGGEQYF. The CDR3 DNA reads TGTGCCAGCAGTTGGGACGCAGGGGGCGAGCAGTACTTC.

V is TRBV7-9 and J is TRBJ2-7, with 8 bases identical to TRBD2. The junction had 6 bases not matched to a gene; V was cut back by 2 bases and J by 3 bases. The CDR3 covers 15 residues. Germline V CDR1 and CDR2: SEHNR, FQNEAQ (reference sequence). CDR3 sequence reads: CASSLQSGGFYEQYF. DNA of the CDR3: TGTGCCAGCAGCTTACAAAGCGGGGGTTTCTACGAGCAGTACTTC.

This clonotype was counted between two and nine times. The V call is TRBV7-9, the J call TRBJ2-7, with D perhaps given as TRBD1 or TRBD2 (6 bases each). The CDR3 runs 15 residues. Trimming shortened V by 5 bases and J by 3 bases, and 17 bases separated the two germline ends. Germline V lookup: CDR1 SEHNR, CDR2 FQNEAQ (reference sequence). The CDR3 is CASSRRQGRLYEQYF. Here the CDR3 DNA reads TGTGCCAGCAGCCGTCGTCAGGGGAGGCTCTACGAGCAGTACTTC. Full variable domain (rest looked up from reference TRBV7-9 and TRBJ2-7): DTGVSQNPRHKITKRGQNVTFRCDPISEHNRLYWYRQTLGQGPEFLTYFQNEAQLEKSRLLSDRFSAERPKGSFSTLEIQRTEQGDSAMYLCASSRRQGRLYEQYFGPGTRLTVT.

The gene calls are TRBV4-1 and TRBJ2-7; D gene uncertain. Judging by the DNA end, TRBJ2-5 fits better; the J call may be wrong. The CDR3 runs 16 residues. The germline gives CDR1 MGHRA, CDR2 YSYEKL. DNA of the CDR3: TGCGCCAGCAGCCCTAGATGGGGTGCTAGTCCCGAGACCCAGTACTTC. Encoded protein: CASSPRWGASPETQYF.

This clonotype was recorded at least ten times. This chain joins TRBV29-1 and TRBJ2-1; D might be TRBD2 (6 bases). CDR1 is SQVTM and CDR2 is ANQGSEA in the germline V gene. This CDR3 is 14 amino acids long. V dropped 2 bases and J dropped 3 bases, with 11 bases sitting between them. The CDR3 DNA reads TGCAGCGTTGAATGGGGGGAGGTCTACAATGAGCAGTTCTTC. Translation gives CSVEWGEVYNEQFF.

A few counts support this clonotype. V is TRBV29-1 and J is TRBJ1-1; a possible D gene is TRBD1 (5 bases). Germline values: CDR1 SQVTM, CDR2 ANQGSEA. The V and J ends lost 7 bases and 4 bases respectively, with 16 bases between them. The CDR3 totals 13 residues. For the CDR3, the DNA is TGCAGCGCGATCGACAGACCGGGCACTGAAGCTTTCTTT. Residues: CSAIDRPGTEAFF.

There are many counts of this clonotype. This chain uses TRBV18 with TRBJ2-7; 8 positions match TRBD2. Germline V CDR1 and CDR2: KGHSH, LQKENI. V trimming: 5 bases; J trimming: 5 bases; junction bases outside the gene matches: 2. The CDR3 has 12 amino acids. The DNA of the CDR3 is TGTGCCAGCTCAAGCGGGGGCCACGAGCAGTACTTC. The encoded protein is CASSSGGHEQYF.

The chain employs TRBV2 and TRBJ2-7, with D perhaps matching TRBD1 (5 bases). The J call is uncertain, as TRBJ2-5 better fits the DNA end. Germline assignment: CDR1 SNHLY and CDR2 FYNNEI. The CDR3 extends over 14 amino acids. CDR3 in amino acids: CASTERGPVETQYF. DNA for the CDR3: TGTGCCAGCACGGAAAGGGGCCCGGTGGAGACCCAGTACTTC.